This TCR beta chain was obtained from a study of control samples from healthy donors and cancer patients (dated by TCRdb to the early 2020s). Library prep was done by the immunoSEQ multiplex PCR assay. The clones in this table, taken by TCRdb from immuneACCESS, are in-frame only. Not every clone is retained; where verified, under half of the shortfall comes from an unresolved V gene, and the cause of the rest is unknown. The sample table holds about 86,000 clones, of which more than 80% were seen once. The ten largest make up nearly 1.5% of the sample. The CDR3 runs 11 residues from the cysteine to the phenylalanine. Only CDR3 DNA remains: 33 bases, in frame from the first base. V and J are truncated by 0 bases and 8 bases respectively, leaving an intervening sequence of 4 bases. Reading the germline V gene (reference sequence) gives CDR1 GTSNPN and CDR2 SVGIG. Notes on this clone: What antigen it recognizes has not been identified. No clone much larger than this one lies a single base away; base qualities are absent.

The TCR was taken from a woman in her thirties in good health. Sequenced input: blood. Recombination linked TRBV30 to TRBJ1-4; the D gene identity is not certain. The CDR3 sequence is CAWSVGEKLFF. The sequenced DNA: TGTGCCTGGAGTGTAGGGGAAAAACTGTTTTTT.